This T cell receptor beta chain was identified in a study of shared clonotypes between healthy human individuals. Overall study context: Contributing individuals were a couple of females and three males aged 18 to 49. Three plates were used per donor for CD4 naive, three for CD4 memory, two for CD8 naive and one for CD8 memory.

Deep level was the assay's run setting. Repertoires were generated with immunoSEQ multiplex PCR, while TCRdb's copy carries only in-frame clones and drops some. The sample includes roughly 2,500,000 clones, under 95% of them seen just once. The CDR3 is 12 amino acids. From germline, CDR1 is SGHRS and CDR2 YFSETQ. V lost 4 bases to trimming and J lost 4 bases, with 7 bases between them. This clone was recorded only once. Its target is unknown. The study, taken as a whole, reports: On the whole, naive subsets had larger estimated richness than memory subsets had.

This receptor was identified in a man between 18 and 29 years old in good health. Some clones in this sample may be carry-over from other donors' samples. Sequencing was carried out using naive CD4+ T cells from PBMCs. This sample's subset: CD45RA+ positively selected. The chain employs TRBV5-1 and TRBJ2-3; D remains unclear. CDR3 sequence reads: CASSIASDTQYF. The CDR3 DNA is TGCGCCAGCAGCATTGCGTCAGATACGCAGTATTTT.